The source of this TCR beta chain is a study of blood T cell repertoires in COVID-19. Study-wide context: The origin of the acute and convalescent COVID-19 samples was the United States, Italy and Spain. T cells, B-cell-depleted T cells, or PBMCs supplied cDNA or gDNA.

Per the original methods: Amplification from reference gene primers served as the basis for estimated nucleated cell counts. Profiled with immunoSEQ multiplex PCR; TCRdb holds only in-frame clones, not every one. Clone size and the V and J calls come from that table; the DNA yielded D and trimming. The sample lists more than 55,000 clones; about 90% were seen once. Per the germline V gene, CDR1 is SGHRS and CDR2 is YFSETQ. The CDR3 runs 15 residues. The germline V and J ends were trimmed by 8 bases and 2 bases, with 18 bases remaining between them. The origin of this receptor is a man aged 60-69 years with acute or convalescent COVID-19. Material: peripheral blood. The rearrangement links TRBV5-1 to TRBJ2-3; D might be TRBD2 (6 bases). As DNA, the CDR3 is TGCGCCAGTATACCGGGAGAGACCTACACAGATACGCAGTATTTT. The encoded protein is CASIPGETYTDTQYF.